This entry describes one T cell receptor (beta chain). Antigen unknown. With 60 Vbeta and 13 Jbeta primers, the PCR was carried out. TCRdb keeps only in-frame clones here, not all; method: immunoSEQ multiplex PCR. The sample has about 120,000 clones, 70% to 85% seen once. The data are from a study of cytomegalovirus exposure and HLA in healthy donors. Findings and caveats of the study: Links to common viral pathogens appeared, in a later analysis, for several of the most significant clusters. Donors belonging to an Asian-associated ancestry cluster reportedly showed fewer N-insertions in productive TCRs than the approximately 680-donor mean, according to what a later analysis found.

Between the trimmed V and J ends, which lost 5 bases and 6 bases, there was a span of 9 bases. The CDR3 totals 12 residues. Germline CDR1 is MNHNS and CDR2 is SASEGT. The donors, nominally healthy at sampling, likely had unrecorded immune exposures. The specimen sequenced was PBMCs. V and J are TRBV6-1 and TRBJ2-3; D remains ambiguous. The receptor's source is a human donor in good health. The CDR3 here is CASSLHSDTQYF. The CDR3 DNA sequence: TGTGCCAGCAGTCTCCACTCGGATACGCAGTATTTT.